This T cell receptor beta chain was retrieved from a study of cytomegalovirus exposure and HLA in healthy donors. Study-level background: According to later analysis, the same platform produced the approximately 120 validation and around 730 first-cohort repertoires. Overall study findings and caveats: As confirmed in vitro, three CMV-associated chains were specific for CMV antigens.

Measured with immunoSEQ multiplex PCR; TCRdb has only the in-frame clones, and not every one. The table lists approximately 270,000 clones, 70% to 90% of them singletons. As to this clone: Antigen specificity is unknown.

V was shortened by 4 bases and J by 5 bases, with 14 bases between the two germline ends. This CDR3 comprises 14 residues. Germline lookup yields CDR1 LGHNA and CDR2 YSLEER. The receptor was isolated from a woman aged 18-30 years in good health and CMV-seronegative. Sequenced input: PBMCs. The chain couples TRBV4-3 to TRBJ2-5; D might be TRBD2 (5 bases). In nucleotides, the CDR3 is TGCGCCAGCAGCCTGTGGAAGGGAGTTGAGACCCAGTACTTC. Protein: CASSLWKGVETQYF.